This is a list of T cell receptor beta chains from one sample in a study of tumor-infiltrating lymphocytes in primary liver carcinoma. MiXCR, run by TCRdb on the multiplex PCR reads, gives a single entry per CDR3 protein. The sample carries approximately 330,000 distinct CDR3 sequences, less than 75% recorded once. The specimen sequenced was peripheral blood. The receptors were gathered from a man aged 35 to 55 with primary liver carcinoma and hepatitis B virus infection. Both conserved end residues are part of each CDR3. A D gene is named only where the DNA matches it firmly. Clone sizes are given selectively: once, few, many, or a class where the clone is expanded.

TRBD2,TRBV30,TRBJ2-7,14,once,CVWSFQREPYDQYF,TGTGTCTGGAGTTTCCAGCGGGAGCCCTACGACCAGTACTTC
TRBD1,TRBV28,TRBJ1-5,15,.,CASRQTGVNNQPQHF,TGTGCCAGCAGGCAAACAGGGGTGAACAATCAGCCCCAGCATTTT
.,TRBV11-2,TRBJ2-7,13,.,CASNFGGSYEQCF,TGTGCCAGCAACTTCGGGGGCTCCTACGAGCAGTGCTTC
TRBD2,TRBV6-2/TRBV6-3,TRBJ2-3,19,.,CASSSLTLRLAGDTDTQYF,TGTGCCAGCAGTTCATTAACCTTAAGACTAGCGGGAGACACAGATACGCAGTATTTT
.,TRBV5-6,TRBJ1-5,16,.,CASSFGGRYNNQPQHF,TGTGCCAGCAGCTTCGGGGGAAGGTACAACAATCAGCCCCAGCATTTT
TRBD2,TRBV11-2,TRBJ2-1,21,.,CASSLDYGGWPAGGIYNQQFF,TGTGCCAGCAGCTTAGATTACGGGGGCTGGCCAGCGGGAGGGATCTACAATCAGCAGTTCTTC
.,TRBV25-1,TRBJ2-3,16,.,CASSEYRSSVGNTQYF,TGTGCCAGCAGTGAATATCGTTCCAGCGTGGGAAATACGCAGTATTTT
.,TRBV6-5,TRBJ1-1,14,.,CASSYSTVNAEAFF,TGTGCCAGCAGTTACTCGACAGTGAACGCTGAAGCTTTCTTT
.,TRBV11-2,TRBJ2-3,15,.,CASSPLTGVSVTQYF,TGTGCCAGCAGCCCACTTACGGGGGTGTCAGTTACGCAGTATTTT
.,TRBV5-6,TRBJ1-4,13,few,CASSRDVNEKLFF,TGTGCCAGCAGCAGGGACGTTAATGAAAAACTGTTTTTT
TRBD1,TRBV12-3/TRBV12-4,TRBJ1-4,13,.,CASKDREDEKLFF,TGTGCCAGCAAAGACAGGGAGGATGAAAAACTGTTTTTT
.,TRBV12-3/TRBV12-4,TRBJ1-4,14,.,CASSFLGGGEKLFF,TGTGCCAGCAGTTTTTTGGGGGGGGGTGAAAAACTGTTTTTT
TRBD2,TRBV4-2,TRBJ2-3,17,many,CASRNLAERAFTDTQYF,TGTGCCAGCAGGAACCTAGCGGAGCGAGCCTTCACAGATACGCAGTATTTT
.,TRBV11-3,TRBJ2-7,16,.,CASSLVWTAYSYEQYF,TGTGCCAGCAGCTTAGTGTGGACAGCTTACTCCTACGAACAGTACTTC
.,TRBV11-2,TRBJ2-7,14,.,CASRLPVSVYEQYF,TGTGCCAGCAGACTACCAGTGAGTGTCTACGAGCAGTATTTC
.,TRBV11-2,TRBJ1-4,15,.,CASSIGAATNEKLFF,TGTGCCAGCAGCATAGGGGCTGCAACTAATGAAAAACTATTTTTT
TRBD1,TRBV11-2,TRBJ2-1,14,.,CASTPRDSSYEQFF,TGTGCTAGCACCCCCCGGGACAGCTCCTACGAGCAGTTCTTC
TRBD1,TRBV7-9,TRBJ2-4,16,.,CVSSFDRGVAKNIQYF,TGTGTCAGCAGCTTCGACAGGGGGGTAGCCAAAAACATTCAGTACTTC
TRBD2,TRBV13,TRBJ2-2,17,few,CASSRWTSGENTGELFF,TGTGCCAGCAGCCGCTGGACTAGCGGGGAAAACACCGGGGAGCTGTTTTTT
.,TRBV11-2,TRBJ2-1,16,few,CASSLSAGSFYNEQFF,TGTGCCAGCAGCTTAAGCGCCGGGAGCTTCTACAATGAGCAGTTCTTC
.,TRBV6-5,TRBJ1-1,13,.,CASNSMVNTEAFF,TGTGCCAGTAACAGTATGGTGAACACTGAAGCTTTCTTT
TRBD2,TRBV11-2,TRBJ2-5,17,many,CASSLVTSGRPQETQYF,TGTGCCAGCAGCTTAGTCACTAGCGGGAGACCCCAAGAGACCCAGTACTTC
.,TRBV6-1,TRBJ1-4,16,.,CASTPFWVGDGEKLFF,TGTGCCAGCACTCCGTTCTGGGTAGGGGATGGGGAAAAACTGTTTTTT
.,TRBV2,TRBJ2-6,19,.,CASRIGLTKEGSGANVLTF,TGTGCCAGCAGAATCGGACTTACCAAAGAGGGCTCTGGGGCCAACGTCCTGACTTTC
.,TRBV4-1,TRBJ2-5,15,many,CASSQDLRVGETQYF,TGCGCCAGCAGCCAAGATCTCAGGGTCGGAGAGACCCAGTACTTC
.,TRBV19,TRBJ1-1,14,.,CASSIEVGDTEAFF,TGTGCCAGTAGTATAGAGGTAGGGGATACTGAAGCTTTCTTT
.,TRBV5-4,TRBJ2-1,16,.,CASPRGVPSSYNEHFF,TGTGCCAGCCCGAGGGGAGTTCCTAGCTCCTACAATGAGCACTTCTTC
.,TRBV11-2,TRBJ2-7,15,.,CASSLGASGTYEHYF,TGTGCCAGCAGCTTGGGGGCCAGCGGAACCTACGAGCATTACTTC
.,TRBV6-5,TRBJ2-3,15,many,CASRPGHYATDTQYF,TGTGCCAGCAGACCGGGACACTATGCCACAGATACGCAGTATTTT
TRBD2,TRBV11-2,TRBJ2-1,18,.,CASSLEKGRTSRSHEQFF,TGTGCCAGCAGCTTAGAGAAGGGGAGGACTAGCAGGAGCCATGAGCAGTTCTTC
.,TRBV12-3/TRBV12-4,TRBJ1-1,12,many,CASSGVATEAFF,TGTGCCAGCAGTGGCGTGGCCACTGAAGCTTTCTTT
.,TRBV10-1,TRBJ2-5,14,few,CASSHTRAGETQYF,TGCGCCAGCAGCCATACTAGGGCGGGAGAGACCCAGTACTTC
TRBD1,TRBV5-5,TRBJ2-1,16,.,CASSWVGQGDYNEQFF,TGTGCCAGCAGCTGGGTCGGACAGGGGGATTACAATGAGCAGTTCTTC
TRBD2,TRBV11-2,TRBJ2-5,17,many,CASSFGLAGGPGQTQYF,TGTGCCAGCAGCTTTGGACTAGCGGGAGGGCCCGGCCAGACCCAGTACTTC
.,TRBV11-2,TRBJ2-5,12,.,CASSSNLGVVVF,TGTGCCAGCAGCTCAAACTTGGGGGTGGTCGTCTTC
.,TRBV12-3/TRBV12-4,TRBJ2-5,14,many,CASSYPPGGETQYF,TGTGCCAGCAGCTACCCTCCTGGGGGGGAGACCCAGTACTTC
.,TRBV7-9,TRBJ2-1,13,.,CVSSLLPGNEQFF,TGTGTCAGCAGCTTACTCCCGGGGAATGAGCAGTTCTTC
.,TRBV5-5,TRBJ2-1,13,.,CASSLDLEGEQFF,TGTGCCAGCAGCTTGGATTTAGAGGGGGAGCAGTTCTTC
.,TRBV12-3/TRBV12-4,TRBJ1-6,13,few,CASSEARHLLLHF,TGTGCCAGCAGCGAGGCCCGACATCTACTCCTCCACTTT
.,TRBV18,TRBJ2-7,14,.,CASSPGTDSYEQYF,TGTGCCAGCTCACCTGGGACGGACTCCTACGAGCAGTACTTC
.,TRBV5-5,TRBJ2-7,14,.,CASSVGTVSYEQYF,TGTGCCAGCAGCGTCGGGACGGTCTCCTACGAGCAGTACTTC
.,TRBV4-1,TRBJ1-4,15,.,CASSRRAGDNEKLFF,TGCGCCAGCAGCCGAAGGGCAGGAGATAATGAAAAACTGTTTTTT
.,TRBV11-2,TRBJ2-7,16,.,CASSKRTPARTYEQHF,TGTGCCAGCAGCAAAAGGACTCCAGCTAGGACCTACGAGCAGCACTTC
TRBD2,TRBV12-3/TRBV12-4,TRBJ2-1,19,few,CVSREVSGRAEIRYNEQFF,TGTGTCAGCAGGGAGGTTAGCGGGAGGGCTGAGATACGGTACAATGAGCAGTTCTTC
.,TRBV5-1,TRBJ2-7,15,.,CASSLVHSSSHEQYF,TGCGCCAGCAGCTTGGTGCATTCGAGCTCCCACGAGCAGTACTTC
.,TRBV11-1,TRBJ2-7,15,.,CASSLGQRLPYEQYF,TGTGCCAGCAGCTTAGGACAGAGGTTACCCTACGAGCAGTATTTC
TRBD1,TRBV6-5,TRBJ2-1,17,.,CVSSYSATRGIYNEQFF,TGTGTCAGTAGTTACTCCGCTACCAGGGGGATCTACAATGAGCAGTTCTTC
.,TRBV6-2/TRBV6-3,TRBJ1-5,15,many,CASSARPGGGQPQHF,TGTGCCAGCAGCGCTCGACCGGGGGGGGGTCAGCCCCAGCATTTT
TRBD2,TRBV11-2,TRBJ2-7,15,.,CASSSPGIAGYEQYF,TGTGCCAGCAGCTCTCCCGGGATAGCGGGGTACGAACAGTACTTC
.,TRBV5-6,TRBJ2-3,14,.,CVSSVQVRTDMQYF,TGTGTCAGCAGCGTACAGGTACGCACAGATATGCAGTATTTT
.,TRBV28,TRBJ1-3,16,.,CASSLMGMGYGNTIYF,TGTGCCAGCAGTTTGATGGGAATGGGCTATGGAAACACCATATATTTT
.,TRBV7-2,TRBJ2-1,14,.,CASSIPGAYNEQFF,TGTGCCAGCAGCATACCCGGGGCCTACAATGAGCAGTTCTTC
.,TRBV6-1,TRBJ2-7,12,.,CASSEYESEQYF,TGTGCCAGCAGTGAGTATGAGAGCGAGCAGTACTTC
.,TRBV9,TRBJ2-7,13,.,CASSVELGGEQYF,TGTGCCAGCAGCGTAGAACTAGGAGGCGAACAGTACTTC
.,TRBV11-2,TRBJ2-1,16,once,CASSREGSSSYNEQFF,TGTGCCAGCAGCCGAGAAGGGTCGAGCTCCTACAATGAGCAGTTCTTC
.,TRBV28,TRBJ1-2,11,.,CATALDLGYTF,TGTGCCACCGCGTTGGATCTTGGCTACACCTTC
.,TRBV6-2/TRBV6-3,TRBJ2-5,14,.,CASWDGAFYNEQYF,TGTGCCAGCTGGGACGGGGCTTTCTACAATGAGCAGTACTTC
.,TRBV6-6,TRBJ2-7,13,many,CASSYGQNYEQYF,TGTGCCAGCAGTTACGGGCAGAATTACGAGCAGTACTTC
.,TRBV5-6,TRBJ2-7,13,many,CASSSRNSYEQYF,TGTGCCAGCAGCTCCAGGAATTCCTACGAGCAGTACTTC
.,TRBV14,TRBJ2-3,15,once,CASSQAPGALDTQYF,TGTGCCAGCAGCCAAGCTCCGGGAGCATTAGATACTCAGTATTTT